This T cell receptor beta chain was documented in a study of blood T cell repertoires in COVID-19 (TCRdb year 2020). Describing the broader study: Samples from collaborators originated in the United States, Italy and Spain and spanned both the acute and convalescent phases of COVID-19. The material from the prospective study consisted of cDNA or gDNA derived from T cells, B-cell-depleted T cells, or PBMCs. Deeply sampled blood TCRbeta repertoires from subjects exposed to, actively infected with, or recovered from COVID-19 were included in the dataset. A freely available public database, intended as a resource for researchers studying the immune response to SARS-CoV-2, is where the repertoires were released. Samples were obtained from the ongoing ImmuneRACE study (first 160 participants) and from about 1,300 subjects provided by 6 global collaborators. A de-identified subject ID, COVID-19 status, age in years and sex were almost always included in the sample metadata. HLA class I and class II types, where available, came from metadata supplied by the sample provider rather than from assay-based typing.

The CDR3 spans 18 residues, from the cysteine through the phenylalanine. Of the read, only the CDR3 DNA is kept; its 54 bases are in frame from base 1. At the junction V is shortened by 6 bases and J by 2 bases; bases outside the gene matches: 12. The germline V gene (reference sequence) specifies MNHEY as CDR1 and SMNVEV as CDR2. Whole blood was collected in K2EDTA tubes by collaborating institutions according to the institutions' own protocols. For TCRbeta analysis, collaborators shipped samples as frozen whole blood, isolated PBMCs, or DNA extracted from either of those sample types. TCRbeta CDR3 regions were amplified from genomic DNA by means of the immunoSEQ Assay, a bias-controlled multiplex PCR. Per the original workflow: Within the assay, amplification of reference gene primers was used to estimate how many nucleated cells each sample contained. To quantify the absolute abundance of each unique TCRbeta CDR3 rearrangement, sequence reads were collapsed and filtered. Productive Simpson clonality was computed per sample as the square root of Simpson's diversity index over productive rearrangements. Drawn from immuneACCESS, this table holds only the in-frame rearrangements with V and J called that TCRdb kept. Clones are partly lost; checked studies trace under half to an unresolved V gene and leave the rest unexplained. For V, J and clone size, that table is used; D and trimming come from the DNA. Within this sample are some 100,000 clones, with 87% of them counted one time only. The leading ten clones occupy around 6.9% of the sample.

Results the study describes overall, beyond this receptor: How much clinical and demographic metadata was included differed by source and by participant, and the metadata was provided uncurated.

Remarks on this clone: It lacks a known antigen. No qualities accompany the bases; no much larger clone lies one base away.

The receptor's source is a man aged 30 to 39 in a cohort sampled during active COVID-19. The sequenced sample was peripheral blood. The rearrangement combines TRBV27 with TRBJ1-6, with 8 junctional bases fitting TRBD1. The nucleotide sequence reads as follows: TGTGCCAGCAGGCCCCGAGACAGGGGAGGCGCCTATAATTCACCCCTCCACTTT. This yields the protein CASRPRDRGGAYNSPLHF.